Listed below are T cell receptor beta chains from one sample, sequenced in a study of shared clonotypes between healthy human individuals. Clones were read by immunoSEQ multiplex PCR, and TCRdb kept only the in-frame ones, dropping some. The sample has approximately 740,000 clones, approximately 74% seen once. Sequencing was carried out using memory CD4+ T cells sorted from blood. The receptors originated from a young woman in good health. CDR3s include the opening cysteine and the closing phenylalanine or tryptophan. A D gene is named only where the DNA matches it firmly. Size is omitted from some rows. Given values are once, few, many or a class for expanded clones.

d_gene	v_gene	abundance	j_gene	CDR3nt	CDR3aa
NA	TRBV5-1	NA	TRBJ2-7	TGCGCCAGCAGCTTGGGTGTGGATCCCTACGAGCAGTACTTC	CASSLGVDPYEQYF
NA	TRBV14	NA	TRBJ2-1	TGTGCCAGCAGCCAAGTAGAGGCGGTCAGGGGTGAGCAGTTCTTC	CASSQVEAVRGEQFF
TRBD1	TRBV28	NA	TRBJ2-2	TGTGCCAGCAGTGGGGGGACAGGGGGCTTTCTTGGGGAGCTGTTTTTT	CASSGGTGGFLGELFF
NA	TRBV7-2	NA	TRBJ1-2	TGTGCCAGCAGCTTAGAACGAACTGGCGGCTACACCTTC	CASSLERTGGYTF
NA	TRBV20-1	NA	TRBJ2-1	TGCAGTGCTAGAGTCCGTAAGCAGTTCTTC	CSARVRKQFF
NA	TRBV28	NA	TRBJ1-4	TGTGCCAGCAGACTGGGAGGGAATGAAAAACTGTTTTTT	CASRLGGNEKLFF
NA	TRBV29-1	once	TRBJ1-1	TGCAGCGCGGCTGGGGGCGGGACTGAAGCTTTCTTT	CSAAGGGTEAFF
TRBD2	TRBV19	NA	TRBJ2-7	TGTGCCAGTGGCCGAAGGGCTAGCGGGGGGACCTACGAGCAGTACTTC	CASGRRASGGTYEQYF
TRBD2	TRBV7-9	NA	TRBJ2-1	TGTGCCAGCAGCCTAAGCGGGAGGGCCAAGGATGAGCAGTTCTTC	CASSLSGRAKDEQFF
NA	TRBV27	NA	TRBJ2-6	TGTGCCAGCAGTTTAAAACCACCGAACTCTGGGGCCAACGTCCTGACTTTC	CASSLKPPNSGANVLTF
NA	TRBV10-3	NA	TRBJ1-5	TGTGCCATCAGTGACAGGGGTCGCCAGCCCCAGCATTTT	CAISDRGRQPQHF
NA	TRBV6-1	few	TRBJ2-3	TGTGCCAGCAGTGAACATACAGGTAGCACAGATACGCAGTATTTT	CASSEHTGSTDTQYF
NA	TRBV18	NA	TRBJ1-4	TGTGCCAGCTCACCACCCTCAGGGGTAAATGAAAAACTGTTTTTT	CASSPPSGVNEKLFF
NA	TRBV11-2	NA	TRBJ2-7	TGTGCCAGCAGCTTATTGGAGCCACCTCTGCACTTC	CASSLLEPPLHF
NA	TRBV11-1	once	TRBJ2-3	TGTGCCAGCAGCTTCAACACAGGGTTAGGGACAGATACGCAGTATTTT	CASSFNTGLGTDTQYF
TRBD1	TRBV28	many	TRBJ1-4	TGTGCCAGCAGGACCGGGACAGCGAATGAAAAACTGTTTTTT	CASRTGTANEKLFF
NA	TRBV7-8	NA	TRBJ2-3	TGTGCCAGCAACAACCCGGGGCCAGGGGCGGAAGATACGCAGTATTTT	CASNNPGPGAEDTQYF
TRBD1	TRBV27	NA	TRBJ1-2	TGTGCCAGCAGCTATGGACAGGACTATGGCTACACCTTC	CASSYGQDYGYTF
NA	TRBV7-9	NA	TRBJ2-5	TGTGCCAGCAGCGCTGGGGAGACCCAGTACTTC	CASSAGETQYF
TRBD1	TRBV28	NA	TRBJ1-3	TGTGCCAGCAGTTCCAGGGGGCGCTCTGGAAACACCATATATTTT	CASSSRGRSGNTIYF
NA	TRBV4-2	NA	TRBJ2-6	TGTGCCAGCAGCCAAGATGTGAGTGCTGGGGCCAACGTCCTGACTTTC	CASSQDVSAGANVLTF
TRBD1	TRBV6-6	NA	TRBJ2-5	TGTGCCAGCGCCTCTCCGGGACAGCAAGAGACCCAGTACTTC	CASASPGQQETQYF
TRBD1	TRBV5-1	NA	TRBJ2-2	TGCGCCAGCAAAATAGCCGGGACAGAAGACACCGGGGAGCTGTTTTTT	CASKIAGTEDTGELFF
TRBD2	TRBV28	NA	TRBJ2-7	TGTGCCAGCAGTTTCACAGCGGGAGCCGACGAGCAGTACTTC	CASSFTAGADEQYF
NA	TRBV5-1	NA	TRBJ2-3	TGCGCCAGCAGCGTCGCTAGCACAGATACGCAGTATTTT	CASSVASTDTQYF
NA	TRBV5-4	NA	TRBJ2-1	TGTGCCAGCAGCTTGGCAATGCTCCATGAGCAGTTCTTC	CASSLAMLHEQFF
NA	TRBV10-3	NA	TRBJ1-5	TGTGCCATCAGTGAGTCGAGGGGGGATCAGCCCCAGCATTTT	CAISESRGDQPQHF
TRBD1	TRBV5-1	few	TRBJ2-1	TGCGCCAGCAGCTTGGCCGGGACAGGGGGCTGGAATGAGCAGTTCTTC	CASSLAGTGGWNEQFF
TRBD1	TRBV4-2	NA	TRBJ1-2	TGTGCCAGCAGCCGGCTTCGGACAGGATCCGACTATGGCTACACCTTC	CASSRLRTGSDYGYTF
TRBD2	TRBV15	once	TRBJ2-1	TGTGCCACCAGCGGGGGGACTAGTCAACGTAAACGGGAGCAGTTCTTC	CATSGGTSQRKREQFF
NA	TRBV11-3	few	TRBJ1-1	TGTGCCAGCAGCTTCCCACAGGAGGATGAAGCTTTCTTT	CASSFPQEDEAFF
NA	TRBV13	NA	TRBJ2-5	TGTGCCAGCAGCTTATCGAACGACCAGTACCAAGAGACCCAGTACTTC	CASSLSNDQYQETQYF
TRBD2	TRBV10-3	NA	TRBJ2-3	TGTGCCAGCGGGACTAGCGGGGCGGCACCAGATACGCAGTATTTT	CASGTSGAAPDTQYF
NA	TRBV19	NA	TRBJ2-4	TGTGCCAGTAGGGGTTTTGGCATTCAGTACTTC	CASRGFGIQYF
NA	TRBV5-1	few	TRBJ2-3	TGCGCCAGCAGCCGGCCCCCGAGGCGAGCGCCGACAGATACGCAGTATTTT	CASSRPPRRAPTDTQYF
TRBD1	TRBV5-1	NA	TRBJ2-5	TGCGCCAGCAGCTTGCGGACAGGGGGAAACCAAGAGACCCAGTACTTC	CASSLRTGGNQETQYF
NA	TRBV27	NA	TRBJ1-5	TGTGCCAGCAGTTCGCAGGCTCATGGCAATCAGCCCCAGCATTTT	CASSSQAHGNQPQHF
TRBD2	TRBV25-1	NA	TRBJ2-1	TGTGCCAGCAGTGAAGATAGGACTAGCGGGATTGTTGAGCAGTTCTTC	CASSEDRTSGIVEQFF
NA	TRBV6-1	NA	TRBJ2-7	TGTGCCAGCAGTGACGAGGGAGTCCGGGGTGGTTCCTACGAGCAGTACTTC	CASSDEGVRGGSYEQYF
NA	TRBV7-8	NA	TRBJ1-5	TGTGCCAGCAGCTTAGCTACTGGGGGGGATAGCAATCAGCCCCAGCATTTT	CASSLATGGDSNQPQHF
TRBD1	TRBV29-1	few	TRBJ1-4	TGCAGCGTTAGCTTACATTGGACAGGGAACTCTGAAAAACTGTTTTTT	CSVSLHWTGNSEKLFF
TRBD1	TRBV6-1	many	TRBJ2-4	TGTGCCAGCAGTGAAGCGTGGGACAGTATAGCCAAAAACATTCAGTACTTC	CASSEAWDSIAKNIQYF
NA	TRBV28	few	TRBJ1-1	TGTGCCAGCAGATTGGGGCAGGTCTCTGAAGCTTTCTTT	CASRLGQVSEAFF
TRBD2	TRBV4-1	few	TRBJ2-7	TGCGCCAGCAGCCAAGATGCCGACAGCGGGGGCTATAGCTCCTACGAGCAGTACTTC	CASSQDADSGGYSSYEQYF
NA	TRBV19	many	TRBJ1-5	TGTGCCAGTAGTATTGGGACCTCTGATCAGCCCCAGCATTTT	CASSIGTSDQPQHF
TRBD1	TRBV23-1	NA	TRBJ2-7	TGCGCCAGTCCGGGACAGAGCTACGAGCAGTACTTC	CASPGQSYEQYF
TRBD2	TRBV18	NA	TRBJ2-7	TGTGCCAGCTCACCACCCTCCGGGACTAGCTACGAGCAGTACTTC	CASSPPSGTSYEQYF
NA	TRBV18	NA	TRBJ2-7	TGTGCCAGCTCACCGAGCAGGGCTGGCGAGCAGTACTTC	CASSPSRAGEQYF
TRBD2	TRBV28	NA	TRBJ2-7	TGTGCCAGCAGTTTCTCAGCGGGAGTCCACGAGCAGTACTTC	CASSFSAGVHEQYF
NA	TRBV5-1	NA	TRBJ2-2	TGCGCCAGCAGCTTGGCGTTGGGGGAATTCACCGGGGAGCTGTTTTTT	CASSLALGEFTGELFF